This T cell receptor beta chain was retrieved from a study of blood T cell repertoires in COVID-19. About the study: Samples of COVID-19 (acute and convalescent) were obtained from the United States, Italy and Spain. The cDNA or gDNA used as material had been derived from T cells, B-cell-depleted T cells, or PBMCs.

V was trimmed by 8 bases and J by 5 bases, leaving 16 bases between them. The germline gives CDR1 SGHVS, CDR2 FQNEAQ. This CDR3 region has 14 residues. As handled by the study authors: Amplifying reference gene primers gave estimates of nucleated cell counts. Sequenced by immunoSEQ multiplex PCR; TCRdb stores in-frame clones only, minus some. D and trimming come from the DNA, and the V and J calls and clone size come from that table. The repertoire holds more than 200,000 clones, with approximately 80% as singletons. The origin of this receptor is a man aged 55 to 70 with acute or convalescent COVID-19. The rearrangement links TRBV7-8 to TRBJ1-3, with D tentatively TRBD1 (6 bases). The sequencing input was peripheral blood. CDR3 sequence (DNA): TGTGCCAGCGTCCCAGGGGAAAATAGAAACACCATATATTTT. Amino acid sequence: CASVPGENRNTIYF.